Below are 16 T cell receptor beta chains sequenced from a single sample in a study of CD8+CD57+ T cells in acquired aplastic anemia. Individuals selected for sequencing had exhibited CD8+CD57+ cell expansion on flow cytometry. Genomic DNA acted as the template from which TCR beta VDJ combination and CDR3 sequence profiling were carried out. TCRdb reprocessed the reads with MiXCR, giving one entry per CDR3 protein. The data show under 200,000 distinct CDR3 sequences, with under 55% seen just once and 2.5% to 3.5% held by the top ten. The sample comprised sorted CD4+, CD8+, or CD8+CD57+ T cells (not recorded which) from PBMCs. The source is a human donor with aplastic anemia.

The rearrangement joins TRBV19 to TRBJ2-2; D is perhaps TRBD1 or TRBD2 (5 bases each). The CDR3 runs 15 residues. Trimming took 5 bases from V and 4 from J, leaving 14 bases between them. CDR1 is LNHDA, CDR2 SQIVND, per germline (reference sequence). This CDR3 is CASSQGRGTTGELFF. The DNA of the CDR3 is TGTGCCAGTAGTCAGGGACGGGGAACCACCGGGGAGCTGTTTTTT.

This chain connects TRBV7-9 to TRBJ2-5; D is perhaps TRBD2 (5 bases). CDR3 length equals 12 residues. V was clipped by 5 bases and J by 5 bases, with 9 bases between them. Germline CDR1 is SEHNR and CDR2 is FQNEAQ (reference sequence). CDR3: CASSRGWETQYF. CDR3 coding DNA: TGTGCCAGCAGCCGGGGTTGGGAGACCCAGTACTTC.

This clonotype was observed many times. The CDR3 protein is CASSQNYGSSYEQYF. The DNA of the CDR3 is TGTGCCAGCAGCCAGAATTACGGGAGCTCCTACGAGCAGTACTTC. V gene TRBV14 combines with J gene TRBJ2-7, with D perhaps matching TRBD2 (6 bases). V shed 3 bases and J shed 0 bases, with 12 bases lying between them. Germline lookup yields CDR1 SGHDN and CDR2 FVKESK. The CDR3 sequence is 15 residues long.

CDR3 sequence reads: CATSRGLSNQPQHF. CDR3 in DNA: TGTGCCACCAGCAGAGGTCTGAGCAATCAGCCCCAGCATTTT. The V gene is TRBV15, the J gene TRBJ1-5; no clear D gene. Trimming pared 1 base from V and 1 base from J, leaving 5 bases between. The CDR3 runs to 14 residues. Germline V gene sequence: CDR1 LNHNV, CDR2 YYDKDF (reference sequence).

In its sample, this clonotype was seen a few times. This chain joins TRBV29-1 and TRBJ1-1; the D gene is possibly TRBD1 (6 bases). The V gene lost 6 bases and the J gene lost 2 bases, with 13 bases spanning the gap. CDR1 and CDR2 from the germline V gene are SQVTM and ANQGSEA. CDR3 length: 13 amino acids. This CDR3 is CSVGGTHNTEAFF. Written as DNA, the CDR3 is TGCAGCGTGGGCGGGACACACAACACTGAAGCTTTCTTT.

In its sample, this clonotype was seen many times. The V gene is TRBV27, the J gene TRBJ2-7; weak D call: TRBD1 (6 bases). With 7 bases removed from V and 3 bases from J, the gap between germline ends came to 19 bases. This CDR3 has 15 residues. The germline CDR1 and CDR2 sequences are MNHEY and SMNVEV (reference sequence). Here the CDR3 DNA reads TGTGCCAGCACCTTGGGAGTGGGCAGGGGCTACGAGCAGTACTTC. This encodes CASTLGVGRGYEQYF.

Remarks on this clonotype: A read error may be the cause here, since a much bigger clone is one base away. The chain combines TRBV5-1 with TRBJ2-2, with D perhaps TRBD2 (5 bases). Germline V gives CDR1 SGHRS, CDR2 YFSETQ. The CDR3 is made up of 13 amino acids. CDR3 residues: CASSLDNTGELVF. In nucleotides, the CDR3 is TGCGCCAGCAGCTTGGACAACACCGGGGAGCTGGTTTTT.

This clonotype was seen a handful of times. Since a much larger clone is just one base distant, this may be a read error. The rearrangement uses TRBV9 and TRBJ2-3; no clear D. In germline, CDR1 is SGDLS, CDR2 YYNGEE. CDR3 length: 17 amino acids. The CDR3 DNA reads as TGTGTCAGCAGCGTAATTCCGGGTGGGGTAGGCACAGATACGCAGTATTTT. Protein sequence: CVSSVIPGGVGTDTQYF.

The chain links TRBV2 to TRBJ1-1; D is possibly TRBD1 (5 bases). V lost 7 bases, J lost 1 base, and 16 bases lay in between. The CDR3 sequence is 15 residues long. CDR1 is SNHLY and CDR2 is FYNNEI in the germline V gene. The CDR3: CASNELGRRNTEAFF. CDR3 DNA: TGTGCCAGCAATGAGCTGGGACGGAGGAACACTGAAGCTTTCTTT.

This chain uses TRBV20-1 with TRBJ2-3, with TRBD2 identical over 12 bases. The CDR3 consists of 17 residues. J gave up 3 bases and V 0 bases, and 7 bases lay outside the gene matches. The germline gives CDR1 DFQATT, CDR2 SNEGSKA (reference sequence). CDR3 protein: CSARDQGLAGRTDTQYF. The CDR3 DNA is TGCAGTGCTAGAGACCAGGGACTAGCGGGTCGGACAGATACGCAGTATTTT.

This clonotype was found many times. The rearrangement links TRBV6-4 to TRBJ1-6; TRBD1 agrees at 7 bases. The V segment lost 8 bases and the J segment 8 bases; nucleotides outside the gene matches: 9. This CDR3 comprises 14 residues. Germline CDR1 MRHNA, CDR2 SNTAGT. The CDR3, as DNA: TGTGCCAGCGCAAAGGGACAGCAAGATTCACCCCTCCACTTT. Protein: CASAKGQQDSPLHF.

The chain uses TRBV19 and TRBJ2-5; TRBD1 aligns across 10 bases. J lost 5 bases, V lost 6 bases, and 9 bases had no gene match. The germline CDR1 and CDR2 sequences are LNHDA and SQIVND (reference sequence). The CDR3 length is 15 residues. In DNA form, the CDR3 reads TGTGCCAGTAGGACCGGGACAGGGGATAGGGAGACCCAGTACTTC. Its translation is CASRTGTGDRETQYF.

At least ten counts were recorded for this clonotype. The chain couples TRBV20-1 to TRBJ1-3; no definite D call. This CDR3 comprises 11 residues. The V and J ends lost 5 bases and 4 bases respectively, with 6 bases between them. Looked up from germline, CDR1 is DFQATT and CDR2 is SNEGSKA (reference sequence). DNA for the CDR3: TGCAGTGCTGCTCTAGGAAACACCATATATTTT. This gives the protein CSAALGNTIYF.

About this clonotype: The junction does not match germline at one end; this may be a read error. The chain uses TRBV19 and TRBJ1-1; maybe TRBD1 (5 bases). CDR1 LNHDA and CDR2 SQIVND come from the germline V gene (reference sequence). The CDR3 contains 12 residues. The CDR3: CASSNPGPEAFF. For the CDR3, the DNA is TGTGCCAGTAGTAACCCGGGACCTGAAGCTTTCTTC.

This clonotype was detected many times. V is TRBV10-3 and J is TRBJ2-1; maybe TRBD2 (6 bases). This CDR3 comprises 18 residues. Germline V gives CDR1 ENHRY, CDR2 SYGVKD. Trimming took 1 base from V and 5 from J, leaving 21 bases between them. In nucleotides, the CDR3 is TGTGCCATCAGTGAGTATCCGGGGGTTAGTAGCCCGAACAATGAGCAGTTCTTC. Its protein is CAISEYPGVSSPNNEQFF.

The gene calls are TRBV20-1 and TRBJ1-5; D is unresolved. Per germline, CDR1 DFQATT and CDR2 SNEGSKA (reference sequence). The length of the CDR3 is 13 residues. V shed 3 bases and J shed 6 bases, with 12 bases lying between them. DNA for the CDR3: TGCAGTGCTAGCGCCGGGGAAGGTCAGCCCCAGCATTTT. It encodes CSASAGEGQPQHF.